This T cell receptor (beta chain) is drawn from a study of blood T cell repertoires in COVID-19. About the research overall: Material from acute and convalescent COVID-19 was sourced from the United States, Italy and Spain. In each case, the material was cDNA or gDNA derived from T cells, B-cell-depleted T cells, or PBMCs.

The CDR3 consists of 18 residues. Germline values: CDR1 MNHEY, CDR2 SVGEGT. J lost 6 bases, V lost 2 bases, and 8 bases had no gene match. Per the original methods: Cell counts per sample came from amplifying reference gene primers. Profiled with immunoSEQ multiplex PCR; TCRdb holds only in-frame clones, not every one. Clone size and the V and J calls come from that table; the DNA yielded D and trimming. This sample has about 200,000 clones, with 80% to 90% found just once. This chain joins TRBV6-2 or TRBV6-3 and TRBJ1-6; TRBD1 aligns across 12 bases. The TCR was taken from a woman between 70 and 85 years old with acute or convalescent COVID-19. The sample taken for sequencing was peripheral blood. CDR3 sequence: CASSYPTGTGGTNSPLHF. Written as DNA, the CDR3 is TGTGCCAGCAGTTACCCAACCGGGACAGGGGGCACTAATTCACCCCTCCACTTT.